This TCR beta chain is drawn from a study of CD8+ T cells in alopecia areata (dated by TCRdb to the late 2010s). Describing the broader study: The treated patients, all with moderate-to-severe alopecia areata, were enrolled in an open-label pilot trial of oral tofacitinib given at 5 to 10 mg twice daily. Tofacitinib was administered for 6 to 18 months, and 6 months of follow-up off drug were then conducted to assess delayed response and recurrence. Scalp tissue and sorted CD4+ and CD8+ peripheral blood T cells from patchy and totalis/universalis alopecia areata patients and from healthy controls were covered by human TCRbeta sequencing. Biopsies were taken from tofacitinib-treated patients at baseline and at 4 and 24 weeks of treatment, and a later scalp biopsy was taken in several of the tofacitinib-treated patients. RNA came from the PAXgene miRNA kit for fixed scalp, the miRNeasy kit for PBMCs, and the RNeasy kit for mouse skin. In both human patients and the C3H/HeJ mouse model, the study applied high-throughput TCRbeta sequencing to look at T cell clonal expansion in alopecia areata. Scalp clonality was compared among normal scalp (n=4), patchy alopecia areata scalp (n=8), and alopecia totalis/universalis scalp (n=8). For the treated patients, the SALT score, which quantifies what percentage of scalp surface area is affected, served as the measure of disease severity. TCRbeta CDR3 regions were amplified by immunoSEQ multiplex PCR with 35 Vbeta forward and 13 Jbeta reverse primers. What the work shows at the level of the full study, not this receptor alone: The treated cohort was small, with a single nonresponder, so links between baseline CD8+ expansion and response need larger studies. Shared TCR sequences between patients were less evident than in mice, which may be partly attributable to HLA diversity in the patient population. Many expanded lesional clones persisted in scalp and blood during tofacitinib treatment, which may partly explain relapse after stopping treatment. Tofacitinib significantly decreased scalp clonality and the number of expanded CD8+ clones among the top 100 scalp clones. Compared with normal scalp, lesional scalp had higher clonality and more expanded CD8+ clones, particularly in alopecia totalis/universalis, a pattern that suggests antigenic drive. Unlike mouse skin, where gammadelta T cells dominate, normal human skin contains resident alphabeta T cells that get sequenced too, which complicates analysis of the scalp TCR repertoire.

Library construction relied on the immunoSEQ multiplex PCR assay. RNA was extracted from all samples and reverse transcribed into cDNA as template for TCR sequencing. First-strand cDNA was synthesized using SuperScript III with a 2:1 mix of oligo-dT and random hexamers. A synthetic immune receptor repertoire was used to measure amplification bias, and any remaining bias was corrected computationally. Per the authors' processing: After raw reads were preprocessed to remove errors, the CDR3 was defined following IMGT conventions as running from the conserved cysteine to phenylalanine. Clonality was computed by normalizing Shannon entropy by log2 of the number of productive unique TCRs and subtracting the result from 1. CD4 or CD8 identity of scalp clones was inferred by cross-referencing scalp TCRbeta sequences with sorted blood CD4 and CD8 repertoires. TCRdb's version of the immuneACCESS table is confined to in-frame rearrangements and falls short of the full clone set. An unresolved V gene accounts for under half of the shortfall where checked; the remainder is of unknown origin. V, J and clone size derive from that table, while D and trimming were established from the DNA sequence. In all, the sample holds 200,000 or so clones, and roughly 64% of those were seen once. The top ten clonotypes cover about 5% of the sample.

This clone occurred once. The antigen it recognizes is unknown. Per-base qualities were not stored, and no clone one base away is much larger. The CDR3 contains 15 residues, cysteine and phenylalanine counted. Of the read, only the CDR3 DNA is kept; its 45 bases are in frame from base 1. CDR1 is given as SGHTA and CDR2 as FQGNSA, both from the germline V gene. Trimming removed 0 bases from V and 7 bases from J, leaving 15 bases between the germline ends. The sample's time point label is to be understood as: around 26 weeks on oral tofacitinib. The intended sense of this specimen's treatment or condition label: oral pan-JAK inhibitor, 5-10 mg twice daily. Lesional scalp punch biopsies and peripheral blood were obtained from alopecia areata patients. PBMCs were isolated by density centrifugation and stained for CD3, CD4 and CD8, and CD4+ and CD8+ T cells were sorted on a FACSAria.

The receptor's source is a human donor with alopecia areata. The V and J genes are TRBV7-2 and TRBJ2-5, with a tentative D call of TRBD1 or TRBD2, each matching 5 bases. The source material was CD4+ T cells sorted from blood, sampled at week 24, from a patient treated with tofacitinib. The CDR3 in this case is CASSLALRGTGTQYF. The DNA is as follows: TGTGCCAGCAGCTTAGCGCTGAGGGGCACGGGGACCCAGTACTTC.